There are a few counts of the clone carrying this T cell receptor beta chain. This sample was included in a study of blood T cells in healthy people across ages. PCR was performed a second time for about 7 to 11 cycles using a sample-barcoded 5' primer and a J-beta primer mix. Sequencing recovered at least 3 million CDR3-containing paired-end reads from each sample. TCRdb reprocessed the 5' RACE reads via MiXCR and lists one record per CDR3 protein. Of some 690,000 distinct CDR3 sequences in the sample, over 20% were seen once. Healthy individuals of Caucasian origin from Russia, aged roughly 6 to 90, served as donors. The TCR sequence derives from a man between 70 and 80 years old in good health. Specimen: blood.

The CDR3 nucleotides read TGTGCCAGCAGTGTTATGGGACAGGGGGCAACAGATACGCAGTATTTT. This translates into CASSVMGQGATDTQYF. The chain uses TRBV28 and TRBJ2-3; 12 bases fit TRBD1. The germline CDR1 and CDR2 sequences are MDHEN and SYDVKM. The length of the CDR3 is 16 residues. V shed 5 bases, J shed 3 bases, and the junction held 6 bases outside the gene matches. Combining the CDR3 with reference TRBV28 and TRBJ2-3 gives the whole variable domain DVKVTQSSRYLVKRTGEKVFLECVQDMDHENMFWYRQDPGLGLRLIYFSYDVKMKEKGDIPEGYSVSREKKERFSLILESASTNQTSMYLCASSVMGQGATDTQYFGPGTRLTVL.